The entry that follows covers one T cell receptor beta chain sequence. This receptor's antigen is unknown. Base qualities are not provided; no much larger clone lies one nucleotide away. This sample was taken from a study of T cell changes during pregnancy in multiple sclerosis (dated by TCRdb to 2018 to 2020). With regard to the full study: Changes in the T cell repertoire over the course of pregnancy were examined in this study in women with multiple sclerosis.

The receptor library was made with the immunoSEQ multiplex PCR assay. The clones in this table, taken by TCRdb from immuneACCESS, are in-frame only. Not every clone is retained; where verified, under half of the shortfall comes from an unresolved V gene, and the cause of the rest is unknown. Recorded for this sample are 90,000 to 130,000 clones; roughly 92% of them occurred a single time. The ten top clones hold 1.5% of the sample. Taken from the germline V gene (reference sequence), the CDR1 and CDR2 loops are GTSNPN and SVGIG. The V end loses 1 base and the J end loses 5 bases, and a stretch of 11 bases separates them. The CDR3 contains 13 residues, cysteine and phenylalanine counted. This entry keeps only the CDR3 DNA: 39 bases, framed from base 1.

The sequence was obtained from a female donor with multiple sclerosis, enrolled in a pregnancy study. The receptor chain draws on TRBV30 and TRBJ2-5, with TRBD2 perhaps the D gene, on 6 matching bases. The sequences come from peripheral blood, collected in the third trimester of pregnancy. Here is the DNA: TGTGCCTGGAGTGGACTAGAGAGGGAGACCCAGTACTTC. The encoded protein is CAWSGLERETQYF.